This TCR beta chain originates from a study of blood T cells in healthy people across ages. Using a J-beta primer mix together with a sample-barcoded 5' primer, a second PCR was run for about 7 to 12 cycles. Every cDNA molecule carried a tag from a template-switch adaptor bearing 12 random nucleotides. All samples yielded 3 million or more CDR3-containing paired-end reads. A single record per CDR3 protein comes from TCRdb applying MiXCR to the 5' RACE reads. The sample comprises 910,000 or so distinct CDR3 sequences, roughly 51% of which are singletons, and 20% to 25% rests with the top ten. The germline V gene encodes CDR1 MNHNY and CDR2 SVGAGI (reference sequence). The ends lost 2 bases at V and 6 bases at J; junction bases unmatched: 4. There are 15 residues in the CDR3.

Material: blood. The V gene is TRBV6-6, the J gene TRBJ2-2; 9 bases line up with TRBD1. This TCR was sampled from a woman between 55 and 75 years old in good health. In nucleotides, the CDR3 is TGTGCCAGCAGTTACGGGACAGGGCTCTCCGGGGAGCTGTTTTTT. This sequence encodes CASSYGTGLSGELFF.